Listed below are T cell receptor beta chains from one sample, sequenced in a study of shared clonotypes between healthy human individuals. Profiling relied on immunoSEQ multiplex PCR, and the TCRdb table lists in-frame clones only, not all of them. Found here are 530,000 or so clones, almost 80% of them singletons; the top ten hold around 13%. The sample was PBMCs. The source of these receptors is a middle-aged woman in good health. Some clones in this sample may be carry-over from other donors' samples. Each CDR3 is given with its conserved first and last residue. A D gene is named only where the DNA matches it firmly. Only part of the rows carry a size: once, few, many, or a class if the clone is expanded.

V,D,J,size,length,DNA,CDR3
TRBV13,TRBD1,TRBJ2-7,NA,13,TGTGCCAGCAGCCGGACAGGGGGCTACGAGCAGTACTTC,CASSRTGGYEQYF
TRBV7-2,NA,TRBJ2-7,few,18,TGTGCCAGCAGCTTAATAGTAAAAGAGACAGGGACTTACTACGAGCAGTACTTC,CASSLIVKETGTYYEQYF
TRBV28,NA,TRBJ2-5,NA,12,TGTGCCAGCAGTTTGTTTGGCGAGACCCAGTACTTC,CASSLFGETQYF
TRBV28,NA,TRBJ2-7,NA,13,TGTGCCAGCAAGTTTGGGGGGTTGTACGAGCAGTACTTC,CASKFGGLYEQYF
TRBV28,TRBD2,TRBJ2-1,NA,16,TGTGCCAGCAGCTTGACTAGCGGGAGGTCGTACAATGAGCAGTTCTTC,CASSLTSGRSYNEQFF
TRBV29-1,TRBD1,TRBJ2-3,NA,13,TGCAGCGCCTCACAGGACAGGATCGATACGCAGTATTTT,CSASQDRIDTQYF
TRBV11-2,TRBD2,TRBJ2-7,NA,13,TGTGCCAGCAGTCGGGGACTAGCAACGGTGCAGTACTTC,CASSRGLATVQYF
TRBV7-9,NA,TRBJ2-5,NA,15,TGTGCCAGCAGCTTATCCTCTAGGGAACAAGAGACCCAGTACTTC,CASSLSSREQETQYF
TRBV27,TRBD2,TRBJ2-3,NA,18,TGTGCCAGCAGTTCGACTAGCGGGAGGGCCATAGTCACAGATACGCAGTATTTT,CASSSTSGRAIVTDTQYF
TRBV19,TRBD1,TRBJ2-6,NA,15,TGTGCCAGTAGTATCGACAGGGCTGGGGCCAACGTCCTGACTTTC,CASSIDRAGANVLTF
TRBV28,TRBD1,TRBJ2-7,NA,15,TGTGCCAGCAGCTCCCGACAGGGCTGGTCGTACGAGCAGTACTTC,CASSSRQGWSYEQYF
TRBV5-1,TRBD2,TRBJ2-1,NA,16,TGCGCCAGCAGCTTGGGACTAGCGGGGAGGTACAATGAGCAGTTCTTC,CASSLGLAGRYNEQFF
TRBV28,NA,TRBJ2-7,NA,13,TGTGCCAGCAGTTCAAAGGAGCCCTACGAGCAGTACTTC,CASSSKEPYEQYF
TRBV5-6,TRBD1,TRBJ1-5,many,19,TGTGCCAGCAGCTTGGGGAGAGGGACAGGAGTGTATAGCAATCAGCCCCAGCATTTT,CASSLGRGTGVYSNQPQHF
TRBV30,NA,TRBJ2-5,NA,13,TGTGCCTGGGGTGTACGCGGAACTCGGACCCAGTACTTC,CAWGVRGTRTQYF
TRBV11-3,TRBD2,TRBJ2-2,NA,15,TGTGCCAGCAGCGTGGGACTAGCGGATACCGGGGAGCTGTTTTTT,CASSVGLADTGELFF
TRBV10-3,NA,TRBJ2-3,NA,13,TGTGCCATCAGCTCCGGACCCACAGATACGCAGTATTTT,CAISSGPTDTQYF
TRBV19,NA,TRBJ2-3,NA,14,TGTGCCAGTAGTCCGATGGAGGCCACAGATACGCAGTATTTT,CASSPMEATDTQYF
TRBV7-3,TRBD1,TRBJ2-1,NA,13,TGTGCCAGCAGCCGGGGACAGCACAATGAGCAGTTCTTC,CASSRGQHNEQFF
TRBV6-6,NA,TRBJ1-5,NA,14,TGTGCCAGCACCCTACAGGAGGATGATCAGCCCCAGCATTTT,CASTLQEDDQPQHF
TRBV25-1,NA,TRBJ1-4,NA,15,TGTGCCAGCAGTGAACCTAGACGGTTCGATGAAAAACTGTTTTTT,CASSEPRRFDEKLFF
TRBV15,NA,TRBJ1-2,NA,15,TGTGCCACCAGCAGAGCCGGATCGGGACTTTATGGCTACACCTTC,CATSRAGSGLYGYTF
TRBV9,NA,TRBJ1-4,NA,13,TGTGCCAGCAGCCCAGGTATTAATGAAAAACTGTTTTTT,CASSPGINEKLFF
TRBV7-9,NA,TRBJ2-1,NA,13,TGTGCCAGTAGCGGTAACTCCTACAATGAGCAGTTCTTC,CASSGNSYNEQFF
TRBV18,NA,TRBJ2-1,NA,16,TGTGCCAGCTCACTCTGGGGGGGGCAAGTCTACAATGAGCAGTTCTTC,CASSLWGGQVYNEQFF
TRBV19,NA,TRBJ1-5,NA,16,TGTGCCAGTAGTATCCCCAGGGCCTCGGGTAATCAGCCCCAGCATTTT,CASSIPRASGNQPQHF
TRBV19,TRBD2,TRBJ2-3,NA,14,TGTGCCAGTAGTACTAGCGGGAGTCCAGATACGCAGTATTTT,CASSTSGSPDTQYF
TRBV10-3,NA,TRBJ2-3,NA,14,TGTGCCATCAGTACAGGGTTGGGCACAGATACGCAGTATTTT,CAISTGLGTDTQYF
TRBV29-1,NA,TRBJ1-5,NA,14,TGCAGCGTTGATGGGGGGGGTAGCAATCAGCCCCAGCATTTT,CSVDGGGSNQPQHF
TRBV6-1,NA,TRBJ2-7,once,14,TGTGCCAGCAGTCGGGACGGCAGTACCTACGAGCAGTACTTC,CASSRDGSTYEQYF
TRBV28,NA,TRBJ2-7,NA,14,TGTGCCAGCAGTATACAGGGACTCCCCGACGAGCAGTACTTC,CASSIQGLPDEQYF
TRBV9,TRBD2,TRBJ2-7,few,16,TGTGCCAGCAGCGCTGCCGGGACTAGCGTCGCCTACGAGCAGTACTTC,CASSAAGTSVAYEQYF
TRBV2,NA,TRBJ2-1,NA,12,TGTGCCAGCACAAATAGGGACTCCCTGCAGTTCTTC,CASTNRDSLQFF
TRBV19,NA,TRBJ1-5,NA,15,TGTGCCAGTACCTTAACCGACGGACCCAATCAGCCCCAGCATTTT,CASTLTDGPNQPQHF
TRBV19,NA,TRBJ1-5,NA,15,TGTGCCAGTAGTATCGCGTCCCAGCCCGATCAGCCCCAGCATTTT,CASSIASQPDQPQHF
TRBV15,TRBD1,TRBJ2-3,NA,16,TGTGCCACCAGCAGAGATTCCGGGACAGGCACAGATACGCAGTATTTT,CATSRDSGTGTDTQYF
TRBV28,NA,TRBJ2-5,once,15,TGTGCCAGCAGTTTTTCTACGTTAAATCAAGAGACCCAGTACTTC,CASSFSTLNQETQYF
TRBV2,TRBD2,TRBJ2-5,few,16,TGTGCCAGCAGTGGGACTAGCGGGAGGGCCTTGGAGACCCAGTACTTC,CASSGTSGRALETQYF
TRBV7-2,TRBD1,TRBJ1-1,NA,15,TGTGCCAGCAGCTTAGACAGGGGGTTTAACACTGAAGCTTTCTTT,CASSLDRGFNTEAFF
TRBV10-3,NA,TRBJ1-2,NA,17,TGTGCCATCAGTGACTACGCGGGCGCGGGGTCATCATATGGCTACACCTTC,CAISDYAGAGSSYGYTF
TRBV7-9,NA,TRBJ2-5,NA,15,TGTGCCAGCAGCTTAGGCCAGGCCGGGGCGGAGACCCAGTACTTC,CASSLGQAGAETQYF
TRBV6-5,TRBD1,TRBJ2-2,NA,15,TGTGCCAGCAGTCAGGGGGCTTCGGACACCGGGGAGCTGTTTTTT,CASSQGASDTGELFF
TRBV19,NA,TRBJ1-3,NA,12,TGTGCCAGTAGGGCCCTCGGAAACACCATATATTTT,CASRALGNTIYF
TRBV7-2,NA,TRBJ2-1,NA,13,TGTGCCAGCAGCTTAGGACAGTTTAATGAGCAGTTCTTC,CASSLGQFNEQFF